This T cell receptor beta chain was captured in a study of technical replicates of blood from a few donors. The CDR3 is 16 amino acids. Per germline, CDR1 ENHRY and CDR2 SYGVKD. Trimming left V 0 bases short and J 3 bases short, with 14 bases between. Produced via immunoSEQ multiplex PCR; TCRdb's table is partial and in-frame only. The sample has about 15,000 clones; 80% to 90% are singletons. The material sequenced was PBMCs. V usage is TRBV10-3 and J usage is TRBJ1-1; no reliable D call. The clonotype was recovered from a human donor in good health. CDR3 loop: CAISESRVRVYTEAFF. DNA for the CDR3: TGTGCCATCAGTGAGTCGAGGGTAAGGGTTTACACTGAAGCTTTCTTT.